The 27 T cell receptor beta chains in this list originate from one sample, sequenced in a study of control samples from healthy donors and cancer patients. Sequencing was performed with immunoSEQ multiplex PCR; in TCRdb, only in-frame clones are kept and a portion is missing. Among about 220,000 clones listed, roughly 94% were seen once. Source material: blood. These TCRs come from a man between 45 and 60 years old in good health.

The genes are TRBV7-7 and TRBJ2-1, with 10 bases aligning to TRBD1. The CDR3 runs to 13 residues. Germline V CDR1 and CDR2: SSHAT, FNYEAQ (reference sequence). Unmatched junction bases numbered 3, after V lost 4 bases and J lost 9 bases. The CDR3 loop reads CASSSTGGGEQFF. Written as DNA, the CDR3 is TGTGCCAGCAGCTCGACAGGGGGCGGTGAGCAGTTCTTC.

The chain employs TRBV12-3 or TRBV12-4 and TRBJ1-2, with TRBD1 identical over 10 bases. The CDR3 extends over 13 amino acids. Losses at the gene ends were 5 bases for V and 6 bases for J; bases not matched to a gene: 3. CDR3 residues: CASSGTGADGYTF. The CDR3 nucleotides read TGTGCCAGCAGTGGGACAGGGGCGGATGGCTACACCTTC.

The chain carries TRBV28 and TRBJ2-2; D not certain. Looked up from germline, CDR1 is MDHEN and CDR2 is SYDVKM. With 3 bases removed from V and 3 bases from J, the gap between germline ends came to 5 bases. The CDR3 loop spans 13 amino acids. CDR3 DNA: TGTGCCAGCAGTTTTCTCGACACCGGGGAGCTGTTTTTT. Protein: CASSFLDTGELFF.

This clone showed up just once. This chain joins TRBV7-9 and TRBJ1-3; D ambiguous. V lost 4 bases and J lost 9, with 13 bases in between. This CDR3 has 13 residues. Per germline, CDR1 SEHNR and CDR2 FQNEAQ (reference sequence). Here the CDR3 DNA reads TGTGCCAGCAGCTCTGGACCTTCGCCCACCATATATTTT. It encodes CASSSGPSPTIYF.

This chain uses TRBV6-2 or TRBV6-3 with TRBJ2-7; 7 positions agree with TRBD2. Germline CDR1 is MNHEY and CDR2 is SVGEGT. The CDR3 has 15 residues. Unmatched junction bases numbered 8, after V lost 6 bases and J lost 0 bases. CDR3 protein: CASSPGGKSSYEQYV. The CDR3 bases are TGTGCCAGCAGCCCGGGGGGAAAGAGCTCCTACGAGCAGTACGTC.

The gene calls are TRBV27 and TRBJ2-3; D may be TRBD1 or TRBD2 (6 bases each). The CDR3 contains 13 residues. V was cut by 9 bases and J by 2 bases, with 12 bases left in between. The germline V gene encodes CDR1 MNHEY and CDR2 SMNVEV (reference sequence). CDR3 in DNA: TGTGCCAGTCGGGGGCGATCCACAGATACGCAGTATTTT. It encodes CASRGRSTDTQYF.

This sequence joins TRBV19 and TRBJ1-3; TRBD1 is a possible D gene (5 bases). V lost 10 bases and J lost 6, with 16 bases in between. The CDR3 length is 13 residues. Germline V gene sequence: CDR1 LNHDA, CDR2 SQIVND (reference sequence). CDR3 residues: CATLGLMENTIYF. As DNA, the CDR3 is TGTGCCACCCTGGGACTTATGGAAAACACCATATATTTT.

This clone appeared a few times. In DNA form, the CDR3 reads TGTGCCAGCTCACCGAGCGAAAAACTGTTTTTT. It specifies CASSPSEKLFF. The chain links TRBV18 to TRBJ1-4, with no clear D. The ends were cut back, 3 bases at V and 8 bases at J, with 4 bases in the middle. Germline V gene data show CDR1 as KGHSH and CDR2 as LQKENI. This CDR3 is 11 amino acids long. The entire variable domain, with the rest obtained from reference TRBV18 and TRBJ1-4, is as follows: NAGVMQNPRHLVRRRGQEARLRCSPMKGHSHVYWYRQLPEEGLKFMVYLQKENIIDESGMPKERFSAEFPKEGPSILRIQQVVRGDSAAYFCASSPSEKLFFGSGTQLSVL.

This sequence joins TRBV27 and TRBJ2-7, with D tentatively TRBD1 (5 bases). Germline CDR1 is MNHEY and CDR2 is SMNVEV (reference sequence). CDR3 length: 13 residues. The V gene lost 2 bases and the J gene lost 7 bases, with 12 bases spanning the gap. CDR3 sequence: CASSLRASGEQYV. The DNA of the CDR3 is TGTGCCAGCAGTTTACGGGCCTCAGGGGAGCAGTACGTC.

This chain uses TRBV7-9 with TRBJ2-1; D remains unclear. The CDR3 runs to 14 residues. V lost 3 bases, J lost 8 bases, and 14 bases lay in between. The germline gives CDR1 SEHNR, CDR2 FQNEAQ (reference sequence). CDR3 nucleotide sequence: TGTGCCAGCAGCTTGTTGCCGGATTGGGATGAGCAGTTCTTC. This sequence encodes CASSLLPDWDEQFF. The full variable domain, completed using reference TRBV7-9 and TRBJ2-1, is DTGVSQNPRHKITKRGQNVTFRCDPISEHNRLYWYRQTLGQGPEFLTYFQNEAQLEKSRLLSDRFSAERPKGSFSTLEIQRTEQGDSAMYLCASSLLPDWDEQFFGPGTRLTVL.

This chain joins TRBV10-1 and TRBJ1-3; no clear D gene. Germline V gives CDR1 WNHNN, CDR2 SYGVQD (reference sequence). CDR3 length equals 13 residues. Trimming removed 8 bases from V and 4 bases from J, with 12 bases in between. Here the CDR3 reads CASGPAVGNTIYF. CDR3 sequence (DNA): TGCGCCAGCGGGCCGGCAGTCGGAAACACCATATATTTT.

The chain employs TRBV4-1 and TRBJ1-3, with D possibly matching TRBD1 (6 bases). Germline CDR1 and CDR2: MGHRA and YSYEKL. The CDR3 length is 16 residues. V was pared by 2 bases and J by 6 bases, with 17 bases between. This CDR3 reads CASSQPVTGKQNTIYF. The CDR3 DNA reads TGCGCCAGCAGCCAACCGGTCACAGGGAAACAAAACACCATATATTTT.

The chain has TRBV28 and TRBJ1-2; no firm D call. V was cut by 6 bases and J by 7 bases, with 15 bases left in between. The CDR3 runs to 13 residues. CDR1 is MDHEN, CDR2 SYDVKM, per germline. This CDR3 reads CASRRTGRSGYTF. The DNA for the CDR3 is TGTGCCAGCAGACGGACGGGTAGGAGTGGCTACACCTTC.

The V call is TRBV7-9, the J call TRBJ1-1, with TRBD1 matching 7 bases. The trim removed 5 bases at V and 8 bases at J, leaving 2 bases unmatched. This CDR3 has 11 amino acids. CDR1 is SEHNR, CDR2 FQNEAQ, per germline (reference sequence). CDR3: CASSRQGEAFF. The DNA for the CDR3 is TGTGCCAGCAGCCGACAGGGCGAAGCTTTCTTT.

This chain uses TRBV6-5 with TRBJ1-2; the match to TRBD1 covers 11 bases. Germline CDR1 reads MNHEY; CDR2 reads SVGAGI. V gave up 6 bases and J gave up 7 bases; unmatched junction bases: 7. CDR3 length: 14 residues. For the CDR3, the DNA is TGTGCCAGCAGAAACGGACAGGGGGCGTTTGGCTACACCTTC. Residues: CASRNGQGAFGYTF.

J is TRBJ1-5 and V is TRBV6-4; 7 bases are a match to TRBD1. The V gene's germline CDR1 is MRHNA and CDR2 SNTAGT. The CDR3 length is 13 residues. After removal of 4 bases from V and 7 bases from J, the junction contained 4 bases not matched to a gene. In nucleotides, the CDR3 is TGTGCCAGCAGTGCGCAGGGGGGCCAGCCCCAGCATTTT. Its translation is CASSAQGGQPQHF.

The chain recombines TRBV6-5 with TRBJ1-4; 10 bases map to TRBD1. This CDR3 has 15 residues. CDR1 and CDR2 (germline): MNHEY, SVGAGI. The junction had 8 bases not matched to a gene; V was cut back by 5 bases and J by 8 bases. The CDR3 DNA sequence: TGTGCCAGCAGTCTTCGACAGGGGGCAGTGGAAAAACTGTTTTTT. It codes for CASSLRQGAVEKLFF.

The chain links TRBV5-1 to TRBJ2-6; D perhaps matches TRBD1 (5 bases). Trimming removed 4 bases from V and 0 bases from J, with 8 bases in between. The CDR3 is made up of 15 amino acids. Germline V lookup: CDR1 SGHRS, CDR2 YFSETQ. Here the CDR3 DNA reads TGCGCCAGCAGCGTGACAGCCTCTGGGGCCAACGTCCTGACTTTC. Protein sequence: CASSVTASGANVLTF.

This chain uses TRBV28 with TRBJ1-1; D is unclear. Germline V gives CDR1 MDHEN, CDR2 SYDVKM. The CDR3 loop spans 13 amino acids. V lost 4 bases and J lost 9, with 15 bases in between. The CDR3 nucleotides are TGTGCCAGCAGTTCAGAACGGAGCGTTAAAGCTTTCTTT. Protein: CASSSERSVKAFF.

The genes are TRBV28 and TRBJ1-1; no clear D gene. The V and J ends lost 4 bases and 8 bases respectively, with 11 bases between them. CDR3 length: 12 residues. Germline V gene sequence: CDR1 MDHEN, CDR2 SYDVKM. The CDR3 DNA sequence: TGTGCCAGCAGTTCCCCAACGATGGAAGCTTTCTTT. Protein: CASSSPTMEAFF. Full variable domain (remainder filled in from reference TRBV28 and TRBJ1-1): DVKVTQSSRYLVKRTGEKVFLECVQDMDHENMFWYRQDPGLGLRLIYFSYDVKMKEKGDIPEGYSVSREKKERFSLILESASTNQTSMYLCASSSPTMEAFFGQGTRLTVV.

This CDR3 reads CASSFRGYTEAFF. CDR3 in DNA: TGTGCCAGCAGCTTCAGGGGTTACACTGAAGCTTTCTTT. The chain combines TRBV9 with TRBJ1-1; D is perhaps TRBD1 (6 bases). The CDR3 spans 13 residues. The V gene lost 4 bases and the J gene lost 3 bases, with 10 bases spanning the gap. Germline loops: CDR1 SGDLS, CDR2 YYNGEE.

V gene TRBV18 combines with J gene TRBJ2-5; no clear D. CDR3 length: 11 amino acids. The V and J ends lost 6 bases and 3 bases respectively, with 5 bases between them. In germline, CDR1 is KGHSH, CDR2 LQKENI. CDR3 sequence (DNA): TGTGCCAGCTCCCAAAAAGAGACCCAGTACTTC. Its protein product is CASSQKETQYF.

The rearrangement links TRBV3-1 (or the pseudogene TRBV3-2) to TRBJ1-1; D might be TRBD1 (5 bases). This CDR3 has 14 residues. V was clipped by 3 bases and J by 7 bases, with 15 bases between them. CDR1 LGHDT and CDR2 YNNKEL come from the germline V gene (reference sequence). This CDR3 is CASSQGRGGIEAFF. DNA for the CDR3: TGTGCCAGCAGCCAGGGGCGGGGGGGGATTGAAGCTTTCTTT.

The chain has TRBV3-1 (or the pseudogene TRBV3-2) and TRBJ1-5; 8 bases line up with TRBD1. V dropped 4 bases and J dropped 1; count of bases not matched to a gene: 3. This CDR3 spans 15 amino acids. In germline, CDR1 is LGHDT, CDR2 YNNKEL (reference sequence). The CDR3, as DNA: TGTGCCAGCAGCCGGACAGGGATGAGCAATCAGCCCCAGCATTTT. Residues: CASSRTGMSNQPQHF.

CDR3 amino acids: CASSSAQGVETAFF. CDR3 DNA sequence: TGCGCCAGCAGCTCGGCTCAGGGCGTCGAAACAGCTTTCTTT. The chain is built from TRBV5-1 and TRBJ1-1, with a weak D call TRBD1 (5 bases). V shed 3 bases and J shed 10 bases, with 19 bases lying between them. Germline loops: CDR1 SGHRS, CDR2 YFSETQ. The CDR3 is 14 residues long.

The chain couples TRBV4-1 to TRBJ2-1, with D uncertain. This CDR3 contains 17 residues. Per the germline V gene, CDR1 is MGHRA and CDR2 is YSYEKL. The V end lost 3 bases, the J end lost 0 bases, and 15 bases lay between the germline ends. CDR3 protein: CASSQAPTESSYNEQFF. The CDR3 DNA reads TGCGCCAGCAGCCAGGCCCCAACCGAGAGCTCCTACAATGAGCAGTTCTTC.

The chain joins TRBV5-1 to TRBJ1-5; D is unclear. Trimming stripped 4 bases from V and 8 bases from J, with 22 bases between. CDR1 is SGHRS and CDR2 is YFSETQ in the germline V gene. CDR3 length equals 16 residues. CDR3 sequence: CASSPEGIGSREPQHF. The CDR3 DNA follows: TGCGCCAGCAGCCCCGAAGGGATTGGGAGTAGAGAGCCCCAGCATTTT.